These 16 T cell receptor beta chains came from one sample sequenced in a study of blood T cell repertoires in COVID-19. Assay used: immunoSEQ multiplex PCR; TCRdb lists only in-frame clones, some missing. The sample lists fewer than 450,000 clones, about nine tenths seen once, with just under 7.5% in the top ten. Sequencing input: peripheral blood. All receptors derive from a woman aged 70-85 years with COVID-19, enrolled during active disease.

The V and J genes are TRBV12-3 or TRBV12-4 and TRBJ1-4; D is possibly TRBD1 (6 bases). CDR3 length equals 13 residues. V was clipped by 6 bases and J by 6 bases, with 11 bases between them. CDR3 DNA sequence: TGTGCCAGCAGCCCGGACAGTTATGAAAAACTGTTTTTT. Residues: CASSPDSYEKLFF.

Of note for this clone: The sample carries other DNA sequences with the same CDR3. This chain joins TRBV24-1 and TRBJ2-5, with 8 bases matching TRBD1. J was trimmed by 5 bases and V by 3 bases; bases with no gene match: 7. The CDR3 runs 15 residues. Germline CDR1 reads KGHDR; CDR2 reads SFDVKD. CDR3 loop: CATSDPQGAGETQYF. In DNA, the CDR3 is TGTGCCACCAGTGATCCTCAGGGGGCAGGGGAGACCCAGTACTTC.

This chain connects TRBV5-8 to TRBJ1-1; a possible D gene is TRBD1 (6 bases). V lost 0 bases and J lost 5, with 14 bases in between. The V gene's germline CDR1 is SGHTS and CDR2 YDEGEE. The CDR3 loop spans 15 amino acids. The CDR3 spells CASSLAGGIRTEAFF. In nucleotides, the CDR3 is TGTGCCAGCAGCTTGGCGGGGGGCATTAGGACTGAAGCTTTCTTT.

The chain is built from TRBV27 and TRBJ2-3, with 10 bases aligning to TRBD2. The CDR3 contains 17 residues. V shed 3 bases and J 4 bases; nucleotides not matched to a gene: 10. Germline V CDR1 and CDR2: MNHEY, SMNVEV (reference sequence). The DNA for the CDR3 is TGTGCCAGCAGTTTCCAGCGGGGGGGCGACTTTGCAGATACGCAGTATTTT. Translated: CASSFQRGGDFADTQYF.

The chain couples TRBV30 to TRBJ2-7; TRBD1 agrees at 10 bases. Germline CDR1 is GTSNPN and CDR2 is SVGIG (reference sequence). Unmatched junction bases numbered 15, after V lost 4 bases and J lost 6 bases. The CDR3 contains 16 residues. This chain's CDR3 is CAWKPLTGTGAREQYF. In DNA, the CDR3 is TGTGCCTGGAAGCCCCTGACCGGGACAGGGGCTCGCGAGCAGTACTTC.

J is TRBJ2-7 and V is TRBV7-9; maybe TRBD1 (6 bases). The V and J ends lost 1 base and 6 bases respectively, with 16 bases between them. Germline CDR1 reads SEHNR; CDR2 reads FQNEAQ (reference sequence). The CDR3 is 15 amino acids. The CDR3 region has the DNA TGTGCCAGCAGCTTAGACATCAGCAGGGGTGGCGAGCAGTACTTC. It codes for CASSLDISRGGEQYF.

V usage is TRBV27 and J usage is TRBJ1-5, with a possible D match to TRBD1 (6 bases). The CDR3 loop spans 15 amino acids. V lost 6 bases, J lost 5 bases, and 17 bases lay in between. CDR1 and CDR2 from the germline V gene are MNHEY and SMNVEV (reference sequence). CDR3 sequence reads: CASRPNSGVDQPQHF. The CDR3 coding sequence is TGTGCCAGCAGACCGAACTCAGGGGTCGATCAGCCCCAGCATTTT.

The V and J genes are TRBV4-2 and TRBJ1-4; 12 bases line up with TRBD1. After removal of 3 bases from V and 8 bases from J, the junction contained 4 bases not matched to a gene. This CDR3 region has 15 residues. Germline-derived CDR1 and CDR2 are LGHNA and YNFKEQ. The CDR3 reads CASSQVGQGAEKLFF. The CDR3 DNA reads as TGTGCCAGCAGCCAGGTGGGACAGGGGGCGGAAAAACTGTTTTTT.

The rearrangement uses TRBV15 and TRBJ2-1; 8 bases match TRBD2. The germline V gene encodes CDR1 LNHNV and CDR2 YYDKDF (reference sequence). Germline trimming cut 1 base from V and 6 bases from J; bases unmatched to any gene: 11. The CDR3 is 17 amino acids. The CDR3 region has the DNA TGTGCCACCAGCAGAGCCCCATTAGCGGGGAAGACCAATGAGCAGTTCTTC. This codes for CATSRAPLAGKTNEQFF.

This clone was counted a single time. The chain couples TRBV5-1 to TRBJ1-4; D perhaps matches TRBD1 (5 bases). The CDR3 contains 16 residues. Germline values: CDR1 SGHRS, CDR2 YFSETQ. V was cut by 0 bases and J by 1 base, with 10 bases left in between. The CDR3 reads CASSLAGQRTNEKLFF. The CDR3 bases are TGCGCCAGCAGCTTGGCTGGACAACGAACTAATGAAAAACTGTTTTTT.

This sequence joins TRBV30 and TRBJ2-7, with a tentative D call TRBD1 (6 bases). CDR1 and CDR2 (germline): GTSNPN, SVGIG (reference sequence). This CDR3 comprises 13 residues. The germline V and J ends were trimmed by 2 bases and 6 bases, with 14 bases remaining between them. The chain's CDR3 is CAWSRSQGLEQYF. CDR3 DNA sequence: TGTGCCTGGAGTCGTTCCCAGGGGCTCGAGCAGTACTTC.

V usage is TRBV6-5 and J usage is TRBJ2-7, with 7 bases identical to TRBD1. Per the germline V gene, CDR1 is MNHEY and CDR2 is SVGAGI. The CDR3 sequence is 14 residues long. After removal of 7 bases from V and 7 bases from J, the junction contained 13 bases not matched to a gene. The CDR3 DNA sequence: TGTGCCAGCACCATCGACAGGGAACCCCCTGAGCAGTACTTC. This codes for CASTIDREPPEQYF.

This chain uses TRBV18 with TRBJ2-7, with 11 bases matching TRBD2. Germline CDR1 KGHSH, CDR2 LQKENI. CDR3 length equals 14 residues. After removal of 5 bases from V and 3 bases from J, the junction contained 3 bases not matched to a gene. The CDR3: CASSSTSGVYEQYF. As DNA, the CDR3 is TGTGCCAGCTCATCGACTAGCGGGGTCTACGAGCAGTACTTC.

This clone was detected a few times. The rearrangement joins TRBV9 to TRBJ2-3, with D tentatively TRBD2 (7 bases). The CDR3 runs to 16 residues. V lost 0 bases to trimming and J lost 2 bases, with 13 bases between them. Germline V gene data show CDR1 as SGDLS and CDR2 as YYNGEE. The CDR3 DNA reads as TGTGCCAGCAGCGTAGGACCCGGGGGGCCCACAGATACGCAGTATTTT. It codes for CASSVGPGGPTDTQYF.

The chain links TRBV28 to TRBJ2-5; D is possibly TRBD1 (6 bases). The CDR3 loop spans 13 amino acids. Trimming cost V 4 bases and J 4 bases, with 10 bases left between them. Germline-derived CDR1 and CDR2 are MDHEN and SYDVKM. CDR3 in amino acids: CASSSGQSETQYF. In nucleotides, the CDR3 is TGTGCCAGCAGTTCGGGACAATCAGAGACCCAGTACTTC.

This rearrangement joins TRBV5-1 to TRBJ2-7, with TRBD1 identical over 7 bases. The CDR3 extends over 16 amino acids. With V trimmed by 5 bases and J by 2 bases, 13 bases remained unmatched. CDR1 and CDR2 from the germline V gene are SGHRS and YFSETQ. The CDR3 DNA sequence: TGCGCCAGCAGAGACAGGGAAAGACTCTTCGCCTACGAGCAGTACTTC. It translates to CASRDRERLFAYEQYF.